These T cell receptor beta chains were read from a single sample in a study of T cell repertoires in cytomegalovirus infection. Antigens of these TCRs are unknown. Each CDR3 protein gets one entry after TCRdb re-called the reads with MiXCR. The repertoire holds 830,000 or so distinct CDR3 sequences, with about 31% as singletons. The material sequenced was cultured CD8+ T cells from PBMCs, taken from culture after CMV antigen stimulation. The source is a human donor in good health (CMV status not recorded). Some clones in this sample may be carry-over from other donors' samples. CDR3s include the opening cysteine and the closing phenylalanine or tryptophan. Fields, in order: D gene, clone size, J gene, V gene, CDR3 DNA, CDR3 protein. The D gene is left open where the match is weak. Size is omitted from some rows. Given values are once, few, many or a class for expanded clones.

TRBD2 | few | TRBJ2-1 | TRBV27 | TGTGCCAGCAGTTGGATAGCGGGGGCGGGCGAGCAGTTCTTC | CASSWIAGAGEQFF
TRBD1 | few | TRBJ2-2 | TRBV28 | TGTGCCAGCAACCCTCGACAGGGGGCAAGACACACCGGGGAGCTGTTTTTT | CASNPRQGARHTGELFF
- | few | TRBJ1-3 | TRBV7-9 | TGTGCCAGCAGCCCCAAGACGTCGCATAGAAACACCATATATTTT | CASSPKTSHRNTIYF
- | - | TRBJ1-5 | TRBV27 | TGTGCCAGCAGTGCCACTTTTGGAAGGAATCAGCCCCAGCATTTT | CASSATFGRNQPQHF
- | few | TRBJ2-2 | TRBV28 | TGTGCCAGCAGTTTAATGCCAGGGAAAGGGGAGCTGTTTTTT | CASSLMPGKGELFF
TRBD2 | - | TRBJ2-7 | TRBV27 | TGTGCCAGCAGTGCACGGACTAGCGGCTACGAGCAGTACTTC | CASSARTSGYEQYF
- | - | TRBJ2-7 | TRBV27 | TGTGCCAGCAGTTTAAGGACACCTAATTGGGACGAGCAGTACTTC | CASSLRTPNWDEQYF
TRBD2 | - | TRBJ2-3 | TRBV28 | TGTGCCAGCAGAAGCGGGGCTCTCACAGATACGCAGTATTTT | CASRSGALTDTQYF
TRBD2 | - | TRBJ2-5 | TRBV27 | TGTGCCAGCAGTCGGGGGGGCCTTGAGACCCAGTACTTC | CASSRGGLETQYF
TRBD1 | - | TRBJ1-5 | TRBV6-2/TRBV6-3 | TGTGCCAGCAGTTCCTTATTCCGCACAGGGGAGGGGGATCAGCCCCAGCATTTT | CASSSLFRTGEGDQPQHF
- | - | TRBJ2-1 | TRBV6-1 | TGTGCCAGCAGGCCCGATGGGAGCAGGGCCTACAATGAGCAGTTCTTC | CASRPDGSRAYNEQFF
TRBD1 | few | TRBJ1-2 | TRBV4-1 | TGCGCCAGCAGCCAAGGGTGGACAGGTTCGCTTGGCTACACCTTC | CASSQGWTGSLGYTF
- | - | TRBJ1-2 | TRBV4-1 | TGCGCCAGCAGCCAAGACGTGCGAGGCTACACCTTC | CASSQDVRGYTF
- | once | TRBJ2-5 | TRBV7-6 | TGTGCCAGCAGCTTCCGGGGGCGCCCCCAAGAGACCCAGTACTTC | CASSFRGRPQETQYF
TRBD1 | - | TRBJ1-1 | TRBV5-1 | TGCGCCAGCAGCCCGACGGACAGGGGGCTTTATAGGGAGGACACTGAAGCTTTCTTT | CASSPTDRGLYREDTEAFF
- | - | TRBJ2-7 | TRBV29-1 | TGCAGCGTTGAAAAGGGCAGTCTCGGCTACGAGCAGTACTTC | CSVEKGSLGYEQYF
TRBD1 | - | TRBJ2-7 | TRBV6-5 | TGTGCCAGCAGTCCCTCATCGACAGGGGCGGTAACCTACGAGCAGTACTTC | CASSPSSTGAVTYEQYF
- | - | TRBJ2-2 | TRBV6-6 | TGTGCCAGCAGCCCGGAAGGGGTCGGGGAGCTGTTTTTT | CASSPEGVGELFF
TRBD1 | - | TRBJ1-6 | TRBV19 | TGTGCCAGCTGGGACAGGGGAAATTCACCCCTCCACTTT | CASWDRGNSPLHF
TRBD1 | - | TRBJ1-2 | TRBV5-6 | TGTGCCAGCAGCTTGGAGGGGGCGACAGGGGGTGGCTACACCTTC | CASSLEGATGGGYTF
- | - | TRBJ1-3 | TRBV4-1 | TGCGCCAGCAGCCAAGTGGACAGTAACTCTGGAAACACCATATATTTT | CASSQVDSNSGNTIYF
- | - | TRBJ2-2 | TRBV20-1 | TGCAGTGGAACGGCAGCGAACACCGGGGAGCTGTTTTTT | CSGTAANTGELFF
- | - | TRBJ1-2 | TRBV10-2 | TGCGCCAGCAGTGAGAACATCATTGGCTACACCTTC | CASSENIIGYTF
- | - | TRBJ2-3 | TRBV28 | TGTGCCAGCAGTTTAAGACTAGACAGGTTTACAGATACGCAGTATTTT | CASSLRLDRFTDTQYF